This T cell receptor (beta chain) came from a study of response to subunit inactivated influenza vaccine. This clonotype turned up a few times. Its target is unknown. TCRdb used MiXCR to reprocess the RT-PCR reads, holding one entry per CDR3 protein. Of fewer than 750,000 distinct CDR3 sequences listed, 14% are singletons. This CDR3 has 14 residues. Germline V CDR1 and CDR2: LNHDA, SQIVND (reference sequence). The V segment lost 4 bases and the J segment 7 bases; nucleotides outside the gene matches: 6. Findings of the study overall: Seasonal influenza vaccination, on each occasion, was suggested by the authors to recruit few new T cells.

The rearrangement joins TRBV19 to TRBJ2-4; 8 bases agree with TRBD1. The source is a man aged 50-60 years who received an inactivated influenza vaccine. This sample comprised PBMCs from blood, obtained 11 to 12 days after vaccination. CDR3 bases: TGTGCCAGTAGTAAAGGACAGGGTTTGAACATTCAGTACTTC. The encoded protein is CASSKGQGLNIQYF.